These T cell receptor beta chains were read from a single sample in a study of cytomegalovirus exposure and HLA in healthy donors. TCRdb keeps only in-frame clones here, not all; method: immunoSEQ multiplex PCR. The table shows about 160,000 clones, with roughly 90% occurring only once. The material sequenced was PBMCs. Receptors originate from a woman younger than 35 in good health and CMV-seronegative. Both conserved end residues are part of each CDR3. A D gene is named only where the DNA matches it firmly. Clone size is shown for a subset of rows, as once, few, many or a class of expanded clone.

d_gene: TRBD1
j_gene: TRBJ2-1
abundance: NA
v_gene: TRBV4-1
CDR3aa: CASSQRGQGLYNEQFF
CDR3nt: TGCGCCAGCAGCCAGAGGGGACAGGGTCTGTACAATGAGCAGTTCTTC

d_gene: TRBD1
j_gene: TRBJ2-6
abundance: NA
v_gene: TRBV15
CDR3aa: CATSRDRGTGGSGANVLTF
CDR3nt: TGTGCCACCAGCAGAGATAGGGGGACAGGGGGCTCTGGGGCCAACGTCCTGACTTTC

d_gene: NA
j_gene: TRBJ1-1
abundance: few
v_gene: TRBV4-3
CDR3aa: CASSQESMNTEAFF
CDR3nt: TGCGCCAGCAGCCAAGAATCCATGAACACTGAAGCTTTCTTT

d_gene: TRBD1
j_gene: TRBJ1-5
abundance: NA
v_gene: TRBV9
CDR3aa: CASSVGQGVGQPQHF
CDR3nt: TGTGCCAGCAGCGTAGGACAGGGGGTCGGGCAGCCCCAGCATTTT

d_gene: NA
j_gene: TRBJ1-6
abundance: NA
v_gene: TRBV27
CDR3aa: CASSAKRVLNSPLHF
CDR3nt: TGTGCCAGCAGCGCAAAGAGGGTTCTAAATTCACCCCTCCACTTT

d_gene: NA
j_gene: TRBJ1-1
abundance: NA
v_gene: TRBV10-2
CDR3aa: CASSTRVPGKTEAFF
CDR3nt: TGCGCCAGCAGTACCAGGGTCCCCGGAAAGACTGAAGCTTTCTTT

d_gene: NA
j_gene: TRBJ1-2
abundance: NA
v_gene: TRBV29-1
CDR3aa: CSVRNEAYGYTF
CDR3nt: TGCAGCGTGCGTAACGAGGCGTACGGCTACACCTTC

d_gene: NA
j_gene: TRBJ2-5
abundance: NA
v_gene: TRBV13
CDR3aa: CASSLDREETQYF
CDR3nt: TGTGCCAGCAGCTTAGACCGGGAGGAGACCCAGTACTTC

d_gene: TRBD2
j_gene: TRBJ2-7
abundance: NA
v_gene: TRBV11-2
CDR3aa: CASSYDGLAGSRYEQYF
CDR3nt: TGTGCCAGCAGCTATGATGGACTAGCGGGAAGTCGGTACGAGCAGTACTTC

d_gene: NA
j_gene: TRBJ2-5
abundance: once
v_gene: TRBV7-2
CDR3aa: CASSLARWQFQETQYF
CDR3nt: TGTGCCAGCAGCTTAGCGAGGTGGCAGTTCCAAGAGACCCAGTACTTC

d_gene: NA
j_gene: TRBJ2-7
abundance: NA
v_gene: TRBV30
CDR3aa: CAWSRGGSGEQYF
CDR3nt: TGTGCCTGGAGCCGAGGGGGTAGTGGCGAGCAGTACTTC

d_gene: TRBD1
j_gene: TRBJ2-7
abundance: once
v_gene: TRBV6-5
CDR3aa: CATGTGDYEQYF
CDR3nt: TGTGCCACCGGGACAGGGGACTACGAGCAGTACTTC

d_gene: TRBD1
j_gene: TRBJ1-2
abundance: NA
v_gene: TRBV5-6
CDR3aa: CASSLLTGPHYGYTF
CDR3nt: TGTGCCAGCAGCTTGCTGACAGGGCCGCACTATGGCTACACCTTC

d_gene: TRBD1
j_gene: TRBJ2-7
abundance: once
v_gene: TRBV29-1
CDR3aa: CSARDRGPYEQYF
CDR3nt: TGCAGCGCACGTGACAGGGGACCCTACGAGCAGTACTTC

d_gene: NA
j_gene: TRBJ1-2
abundance: once
v_gene: TRBV7-9
CDR3aa: CASSLAGFEGNTVSF
CDR3nt: TGTGCCAGCAGCTTAGCGGGTTTTGAGGGCAATACGGTTAGCTTC

d_gene: NA
j_gene: TRBJ2-4
abundance: NA
v_gene: TRBV2
CDR3aa: CASRQVGKNIQYF
CDR3nt: TGTGCCAGCAGGCAGGTGGGCAAAAACATTCAGTACTTC

d_gene: NA
j_gene: TRBJ1-2
abundance: few
v_gene: TRBV27
CDR3aa: CASSYSLGYGYTF
CDR3nt: TGTGCCAGCAGTTACAGTTTGGGCTATGGCTACACCTTC

d_gene: NA
j_gene: TRBJ2-2
abundance: NA
v_gene: TRBV20-1
CDR3aa: CSAKRTGELFF
CDR3nt: TGCAGTGCTAAACGGACCGGGGAGCTGTTTTTT

d_gene: NA
j_gene: TRBJ2-2
abundance: NA
v_gene: TRBV5-1
CDR3aa: CASHSTGELFF
CDR3nt: TGCGCCAGCCACTCCACCGGGGAGCTGTTTTTT

d_gene: NA
j_gene: TRBJ1-1
abundance: NA
v_gene: TRBV5-1
CDR3aa: CASAFSTGEGTEAFF
CDR3nt: TGCGCCAGCGCCTTTTCGACAGGAGAGGGGACTGAAGCTTTCTTT

d_gene: NA
j_gene: TRBJ1-2
abundance: many
v_gene: TRBV7-3
CDR3aa: CASSSEPGHPYGYTF
CDR3nt: TGTGCCAGCAGCTCCGAACCGGGACACCCATATGGCTACACCTTC

d_gene: NA
j_gene: TRBJ2-7
abundance: NA
v_gene: TRBV18
CDR3aa: CASSTGVEQYF
CDR3nt: TGTGCCAGCTCAACGGGAGTTGAGCAGTACTTC

d_gene: TRBD2
j_gene: TRBJ2-7
abundance: NA
v_gene: TRBV7-2
CDR3aa: CASSLAAGDYEQYF
CDR3nt: TGTGCCAGCAGCTTGGCAGCGGGGGACTACGAGCAGTACTTC

d_gene: NA
j_gene: TRBJ1-5
abundance: NA
v_gene: TRBV7-9
CDR3aa: CASSFSLANQPQHF
CDR3nt: TGTGCCAGCAGCTTCTCGTTAGCCAATCAGCCCCAGCATTTT

d_gene: TRBD2
j_gene: TRBJ2-5
abundance: NA
v_gene: TRBV4-1
CDR3aa: CASSRTGGETQYF
CDR3nt: TGCGCCAGCAGCCGGACGGGGGGAGAGACCCAGTACTTC

d_gene: NA
j_gene: TRBJ1-5
abundance: few
v_gene: TRBV19
CDR3aa: CASSWGGQVQPQHF
CDR3nt: TGTGCCAGTAGTTGGGGGGGGCAGGTACAGCCCCAGCATTTT

d_gene: TRBD2
j_gene: TRBJ2-7
abundance: NA
v_gene: TRBV6-5
CDR3aa: CASSYSGLAGGSKQYF
CDR3nt: TGTGCCAGCAGTTACTCGGGACTAGCGGGAGGGAGTAAGCAGTACTTC

d_gene: TRBD1
j_gene: TRBJ2-7
abundance: once
v_gene: TRBV6-6
CDR3aa: CASSYHRGVNEQYF
CDR3nt: TGTGCCAGCAGTTATCACAGGGGTGTTAACGAGCAGTACTTC

d_gene: TRBD1
j_gene: TRBJ2-2
abundance: NA
v_gene: TRBV11-3
CDR3aa: CASSSGQGAYGELFF
CDR3nt: TGTGCCAGCAGCTCGGGACAGGGGGCCTACGGGGAGCTGTTTTTT

d_gene: NA
j_gene: TRBJ1-2
abundance: NA
v_gene: TRBV4-1
CDR3aa: CASSQVKGGGNYGYTF
CDR3nt: TGCGCCAGCAGCCAAGTCAAAGGTGGAGGAAACTATGGCTACACCTTC

d_gene: TRBD1
j_gene: TRBJ1-1
abundance: once
v_gene: TRBV7-9
CDR3aa: CASSLNYDRGRTEAFF
CDR3nt: TGTGCCAGCAGCCTTAATTATGACAGGGGGAGAACTGAAGCTTTCTTT

d_gene: NA
j_gene: TRBJ1-4
abundance: NA
v_gene: TRBV4-1
CDR3aa: CASSQGALFIGEKLFF
CDR3nt: TGCGCCAGCAGCCAAGGGGCGCTTTTTATTGGAGAAAAACTGTTTTTT